This passage covers 20 T cell receptor beta chains from one sample sequenced in a study of T cell repertoires in cytomegalovirus infection. Via MiXCR, TCRdb re-called the reads, giving one row per CDR3 protein. Among roughly 640,000 distinct CDR3 sequences listed, 24% were seen once. What was sequenced was CD8+ T cells from PBMCs. Source of these receptors: a human donor in good health (CMV status not recorded). Some clones in this sample may be carry-over from other donors' samples.

This clonotype was detected a few times. The rearrangement joins TRBV7-9 to TRBJ1-1; D remains unclear. The V end lost 4 bases, the J end lost 6 bases, and 18 bases lay between the germline ends. The germline gives CDR1 SEHNR, CDR2 FQNEAQ (reference sequence). This CDR3 comprises 15 residues. The CDR3 DNA reads TGTGCCAGCAGCTCCTTCGGGCAGCCAACCGCTGAAGCTTTCTTT. This gives the protein CASSSFGQPTAEAFF.

This clonotype came up once. It may be a read error: a sequence one base away is much more abundant. The chain combines TRBV27 with TRBJ2-1; D is uncertain. The germline V gene has CDR1 MNHEY and CDR2 SMNVEV (reference sequence). This CDR3 contains 15 residues. As DNA, the CDR3 is TGTGCCAACAGTCCCGGATTTCAAGCCTACAATGAGCAGTTCTTC. This translates into CANSPGFQAYNEQFF.

This clonotype was counted many times. V and J are TRBV28 and TRBJ2-3; the D gene could be TRBD1 or TRBD2 (5 bases each). Germline V gives CDR1 MDHEN, CDR2 SYDVKM. V was shortened by 5 bases and J by 0 bases, with 12 bases between the two germline ends. The CDR3 is made up of 15 amino acids. The CDR3 bases are TGTGCCAGCAGTCTCCGGGACCCCAGCACAGATACGCAGTATTTT. It encodes CASSLRDPSTDTQYF.

This clonotype was seen a handful of times. This chain connects TRBV29-1 to TRBJ2-1, with D perhaps TRBD1 or TRBD2 (5 bases each). CDR1 and CDR2 (germline): SQVTM, ANQGSEA. CDR3 length: 11 residues. V shed 7 bases and J shed 9 bases, with 13 bases lying between them. In DNA form, the CDR3 reads TGCAGCGGGTGGGCTGGGGGTGAGCAGTTCTTC. Translating gives CSGWAGGEQFF.

The chain is built from TRBV19 and TRBJ1-6; tentatively, D is TRBD1 (6 bases). V dropped 6 bases and J dropped 0 bases, with 18 bases sitting between them. The length of the CDR3 is 18 residues. CDR1 is LNHDA, CDR2 SQIVND, per germline (reference sequence). The CDR3 DNA is TGTGCCAGTAGCAAACGCCGGACAGCAAGCTCCTATAATTCACCCCTCCACTTT. Amino acid sequence: CASSKRRTASSYNSPLHF.

This clonotype was found a few times. The gene calls are TRBV10-3 and TRBJ1-1; D uncertain. The CDR3 loop spans 14 amino acids. Deletions cut 4 bases from V and 1 base from J, with 10 bases between. Germline-derived CDR1 and CDR2 are ENHRY and SYGVKD. The CDR3 DNA reads TGTGCCATCAGTGCTAGTCCACCGAACACTGAAGCTTTCTTT. Translation: CAISASPPNTEAFF.

This clonotype appeared many times. The chain uses TRBV7-9 and TRBJ1-2; D not certain. V was cut by 3 bases and J by 8 bases, with 10 bases left in between. Germline V gene sequence: CDR1 SEHNR, CDR2 FQNEAQ (reference sequence). The CDR3 is made up of 12 amino acids. The CDR3 spells CASSFPRSGYTF. The CDR3 bases are TGTGCCAGCAGCTTCCCACGATCCGGCTACACCTTC.

The chain carries TRBV29-1 and TRBJ2-5; D might be TRBD1 or TRBD2, each matching 6 bases. With 0 bases removed from V and 3 bases from J, the gap between germline ends came to 17 bases. The length of the CDR3 is 16 residues. The germline gives CDR1 SQVTM, CDR2 ANQGSEA. The CDR3 loop is CSVEDRAGGREETQYF. The CDR3 DNA reads TGCAGCGTTGAAGATAGGGCCGGGGGCCGGGAAGAGACCCAGTACTTC.

The chain carries TRBV29-1 and TRBJ1-5, with a possible D match to TRBD1 (6 bases). This CDR3 region has 14 residues. With 7 bases removed from V and 3 bases from J, the gap between germline ends came to 16 bases. From germline, CDR1 is SQVTM and CDR2 ANQGSEA. This chain's CDR3 is CSAITYRDNQPQHF. CDR3 bases: TGCAGCGCCATAACTTACAGGGACAATCAGCCCCAGCATTTT.

This clonotype was counted between two and nine times. This chain connects TRBV3-1 to TRBJ2-4, with D possibly being TRBD1 (6 bases). CDR1 LGHDT and CDR2 YNNKEL come from the germline V gene (reference sequence). Between the trimmed V and J ends, which lost 1 base and 2 bases, there was a span of 12 bases. The CDR3 spans 16 residues. This chain's CDR3 is CASSQGPTGSKNIQYF. The CDR3 coding sequence is TGTGCCAGCAGCCAAGGACCGACAGGTTCCAAAAACATTCAGTACTTC. The whole variable domain, filled in from reference TRBV3-1 and TRBJ2-4, reads DTAVSQTPKYLVTQMGNDKSIKCEQNLGHDTMYWYKQDSKKFLKIMFSYNNKELIINETVPNRFSPKSPDKAHLNLHINSLELGDSAVYFCASSQGPTGSKNIQYFGAGTRLSVL.

In its sample, this clonotype was seen a few times. The chain employs TRBV28 and TRBJ2-1, with 13 bases aligning to TRBD2. After removal of 6 bases from V and 4 bases from J, the junction contained 9 bases not matched to a gene. This CDR3 has 17 residues. The germline CDR1 and CDR2 sequences are MDHEN and SYDVKM. The CDR3 sequence: CASSSGLAGAPYNEQFF. The CDR3 coding sequence is TGTGCCAGCAGCTCCGGACTAGCGGGGGCCCCTTACAATGAGCAGTTCTTC. The whole variable domain, remainder taken from reference TRBV28 and TRBJ2-1, is DVKVTQSSRYLVKRTGEKVFLECVQDMDHENMFWYRQDPGLGLRLIYFSYDVKMKEKGDIPEGYSVSREKKERFSLILESASTNQTSMYLCASSSGLAGAPYNEQFFGPGTRLTVL.

The V gene is TRBV28, the J gene TRBJ2-2; 10 positions agree with TRBD1. The CDR3 extends over 15 amino acids. V lost 3 bases, J lost 6 bases, and 4 bases stayed unmatched. From germline, CDR1 is MDHEN and CDR2 SYDVKM. This CDR3 is CASSFADRGSGELFF. The DNA for the CDR3 is TGTGCCAGCAGTTTCGCGGACAGGGGGTCCGGGGAGCTGTTTTTT. The variable domain in full, completed from reference TRBV28 and TRBJ2-2, reads DVKVTQSSRYLVKRTGEKVFLECVQDMDHENMFWYRQDPGLGLRLIYFSYDVKMKEKGDIPEGYSVSREKKERFSLILESASTNQTSMYLCASSFADRGSGELFFGEGSRLTVL.

The chain uses TRBV4-3 and TRBJ2-1, with D unresolved. Germline CDR1 LGHNA, CDR2 YSLEER. Trimming cost V 1 base and J 4 bases, with 14 bases left between them. The CDR3 consists of 16 residues. The CDR3 sequence is CASSQGGNYRYNEQFF. CDR3 nucleotide sequence: TGCGCCAGCAGCCAAGGGGGTAACTACAGATACAATGAGCAGTTCTTC.

The chain recombines TRBV9 with TRBJ2-1, with a possible D match to TRBD1 (5 bases). The CDR3 totals 18 residues. The V gene lost 2 bases and the J gene lost 0 bases, with 18 bases spanning the gap. Germline-derived CDR1 and CDR2 are SGDLS and YYNGEE. Here the CDR3 reads CASSVHTQGRTSYNEQFF. The CDR3 region has the DNA TGTGCCAGCAGCGTCCACACTCAGGGTCGCACCTCCTACAATGAGCAGTTCTTC.

This clonotype has at least ten counts. The chain employs TRBV7-8 and TRBJ2-4, with TRBD1 matching over 11 bases. Germline trimming cut 6 bases from V and 9 bases from J; bases unmatched to any gene: 7. CDR3 length equals 14 residues. Germline V lookup: CDR1 SGHVS, CDR2 FQNEAQ. The DNA of the CDR3 is TGTGCCAGCAGTCCCGGGACAGGGGGAATCATTCAGTACTTC. It codes for CASSPGTGGIIQYF.

This clonotype was counted a few times. The chain employs TRBV6-2 or TRBV6-3 and TRBJ1-5; TRBD1 might be the D (5 bases). Germline V gene sequence: CDR1 MNHEY, CDR2 SVGEGT. The CDR3 is 15 residues long. V was shortened by 7 bases and J by 2 bases, with 15 bases between the two germline ends. DNA for the CDR3: TGTGCCAGCACCAGACCAGGGAAGGGCAATCAGCCCCAGCATTTT. It codes for CASTRPGKGNQPQHF.

The chain recombines TRBV20-1 with TRBJ2-1; TRBD1 agrees at 7 bases. V gave up 6 bases and J gave up 3 bases; unmatched junction bases: 5. Germline V gene lookup returns CDR1 DFQATT and CDR2 SNEGSKA (reference sequence). The CDR3 is 13 amino acids. CDR3 protein: CSAIGTDYNEQFF. In nucleotides, the CDR3 is TGCAGTGCCATCGGGACAGACTACAATGAGCAGTTCTTC.

The chain couples TRBV28 to TRBJ1-5; 7 bases align to TRBD1. Germline CDR1 MDHEN, CDR2 SYDVKM. J lost 0 bases, V lost 6 bases, and 11 bases had no gene match. CDR3 length: 17 amino acids. CDR3 region: CASRLPDRADSNQPQHF. The CDR3, as DNA: TGTGCCAGCAGATTACCTGACAGGGCAGATAGCAATCAGCCCCAGCATTTT.

This clonotype was detected only a few times. The chain has TRBV14 and TRBJ2-2, with D tentatively TRBD1 or TRBD2 (7 bases each). CDR1 is SGHDN, CDR2 FVKESK, per germline. V dropped 4 bases and J dropped 3 bases, with 18 bases sitting between them. This CDR3 has 17 amino acids. This CDR3 reads CASSRQGGGGDTGELFF. The CDR3 DNA follows: TGTGCCAGCAGCCGCCAAGGGGGCGGGGGAGACACCGGGGAGCTGTTTTTT. The full variable domain, in which reference TRBV14 and TRBJ2-2 provide the parts outside the CDR3, is EAGVTQFPSHSVIEKGQTVTLRCDPISGHDNLYWYRRVMGKEIKFLLHFVKESKQDESGMPNNRFLAERTGGTYSTLKVQPAELEDSGVYFCASSRQGGGGDTGELFFGEGSRLTVL.

The chain recombines TRBV7-9 with TRBJ1-2; 8 nucleotides match TRBD1. Germline-derived CDR1 and CDR2 are SEHNR and FQNEAQ (reference sequence). The V segment lost 5 bases and the J segment 5 bases; nucleotides outside the gene matches: 7. CDR3 size: 14 residues. The CDR3 DNA follows: TGTGCCAGCAGCCTCCCGGGACAGGAATATGGCTACACCTTC. It encodes CASSLPGQEYGYTF. The variable domain in full, with the rest retrieved from reference TRBV7-9 and TRBJ1-2, is DTGVSQNPRHKITKRGQNVTFRCDPISEHNRLYWYRQTLGQGPEFLTYFQNEAQLEKSRLLSDRFSAERPKGSFSTLEIQRTEQGDSAMYLCASSLPGQEYGYTFGSGTRLTVV.